Sequencing of this TCR beta chain was carried out in a study of identical twins. MiXCR was run by TCRdb on the 5' RACE reads, yielding one entry per CDR3 protein. The sample carries roughly 290,000 distinct CDR3 sequences, roughly 8.6% recorded once. This clonotype was detected ten times or more. What it binds is not known. Whole-study results and caveats: The study found that models underestimated out-of-frame TCR alpha sharing in monozygotic twins.

With 6 bases clipped from V and 3 bases from J, the junction kept 7 bases outside the gene matches. Per the germline V gene, CDR1 is SNHLY and CDR2 is FYNNEI. The CDR3 runs 14 residues. Separately, the same data were catalogued under a study of yellow fever vaccine responses in identical twins.

The sequenced sample consisted of memory (CD45RO+) T cells sorted from blood. The V call is TRBV2, the J call TRBJ1-1, with TRBD1 identical over 7 bases. This TCR came from a woman under 30 in good health. CDR3 nucleotide sequence: TGTGCCAGCAGGGTGGGGACAGCCGACACTGAAGCTTTCTTT. Its translation: CASRVGTADTEAFF.